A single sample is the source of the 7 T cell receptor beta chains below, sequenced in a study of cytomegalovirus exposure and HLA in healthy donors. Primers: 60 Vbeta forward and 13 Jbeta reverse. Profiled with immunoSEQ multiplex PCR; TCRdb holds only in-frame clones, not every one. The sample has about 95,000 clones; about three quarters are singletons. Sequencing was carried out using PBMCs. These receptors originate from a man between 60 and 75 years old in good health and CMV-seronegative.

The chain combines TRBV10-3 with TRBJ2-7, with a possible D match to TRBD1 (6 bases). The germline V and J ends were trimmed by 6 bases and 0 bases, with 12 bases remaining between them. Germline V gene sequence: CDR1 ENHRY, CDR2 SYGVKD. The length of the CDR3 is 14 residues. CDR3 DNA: TGTGCCATCAGGCCGGACAGAACCTCCTACGAGCAGTACTTC. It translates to CAIRPDRTSYEQYF.

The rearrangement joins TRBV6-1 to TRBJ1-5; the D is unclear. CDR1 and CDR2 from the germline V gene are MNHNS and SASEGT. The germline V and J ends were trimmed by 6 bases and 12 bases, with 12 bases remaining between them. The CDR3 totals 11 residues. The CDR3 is CASRSEGVQHF. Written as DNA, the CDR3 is TGTGCCAGCAGGTCTGAGGGAGTCCAGCATTTT.

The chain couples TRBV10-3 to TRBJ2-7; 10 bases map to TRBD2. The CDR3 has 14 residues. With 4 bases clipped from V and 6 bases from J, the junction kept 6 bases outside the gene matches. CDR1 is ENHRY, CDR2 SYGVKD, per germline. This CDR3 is CAISGSGRGVEQYF. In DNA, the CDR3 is TGTGCCATCAGTGGGAGCGGGAGGGGCGTCGAGCAGTACTTC.

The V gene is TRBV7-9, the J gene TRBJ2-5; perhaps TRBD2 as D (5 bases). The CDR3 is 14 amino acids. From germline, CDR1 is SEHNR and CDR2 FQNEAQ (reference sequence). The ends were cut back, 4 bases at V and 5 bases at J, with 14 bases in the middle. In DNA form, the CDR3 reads TGTGCCAGCAGCTACCCCGGGGTTCGGGAGACCCAGTACTTC. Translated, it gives CASSYPGVRETQYF.

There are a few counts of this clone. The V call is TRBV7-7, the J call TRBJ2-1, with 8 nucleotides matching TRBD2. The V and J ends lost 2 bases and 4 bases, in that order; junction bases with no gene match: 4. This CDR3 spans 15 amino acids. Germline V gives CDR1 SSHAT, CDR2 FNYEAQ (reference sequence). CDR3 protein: CASSLSAGAYNEQFF. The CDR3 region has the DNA TGTGCCAGCAGCTTATCAGCGGGAGCATACAATGAGCAGTTCTTC.

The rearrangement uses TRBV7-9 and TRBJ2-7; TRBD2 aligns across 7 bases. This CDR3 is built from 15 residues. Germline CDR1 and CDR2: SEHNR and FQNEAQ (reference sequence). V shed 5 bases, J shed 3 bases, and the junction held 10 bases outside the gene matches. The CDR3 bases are TGTGCCAGCAGCCTAACCCCGGGGGGAGGCTACGAGCAGTACTTC. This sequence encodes CASSLTPGGGYEQYF.

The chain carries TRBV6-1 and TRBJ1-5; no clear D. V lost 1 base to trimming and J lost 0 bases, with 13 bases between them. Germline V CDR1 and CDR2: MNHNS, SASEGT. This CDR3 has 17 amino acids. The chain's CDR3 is CASSEVGVIYSNQPQHF. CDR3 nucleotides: TGTGCCAGCAGTGAAGTCGGAGTAATTTATAGCAATCAGCCCCAGCATTTT.